One T cell receptor beta chain is described in this entry. The data were produced by immunoSEQ multiplex PCR, yet TCRdb's version contains in-frame clones alone and is incomplete. The sample contains around 100,000 clones, 80% to 85% of which appear only once. Time point meaning: after dendritic cell vaccination, including at tumor progression/relapse. Fresh-frozen tumor tissue and more than two years of survival data were available for all. With 3 bases removed from V and 0 bases from J, the gap between germline ends came to 15 bases. CDR3 length: 17 residues. The germline CDR1 and CDR2 sequences are MGHRA and YSYEKL. The data are from a study of glioma-infiltrating T cells after dendritic cell vaccination.

The sequence came from a human donor with glioblastoma. The chain couples TRBV4-1 to TRBJ1-3, with a weak D call TRBD1 (5 bases). Sequenced here: blood, sampled after dendritic cell vaccination. The CDR3 DNA follows: TGCGCCAGCAGCCAGGGTGGGGCAGCCAGCTCTGGAAACACCATATATTTT. The encoded protein is CASSQGGAASSGNTIYF.